The text below deals with one T cell receptor beta chain. Its matching antigen is unknown. Germline-derived CDR1 and CDR2 are SGHRS and YFSETQ. V was clipped by 4 bases and J by 4 bases; unmatched bases: 11. The CDR3 is 15 residues long. These data come from a study of shared clonotypes between healthy human individuals. Study-level background: With ages of 18 to 49, the donors were two women and three men.

This table comes from immunoSEQ multiplex PCR, and its TCRdb copy is limited to in-frame clones, with some not included. The table records about 2.5 million clones, 85% to 95% of them present only once. CD45RA-negative memory and CD45RA+ naive subsets were split from the CD4+ cells. Points from the study as a whole: A handful of donors shared approximately 5% of their naive CD4 clonotypes.

The sequence was collected from a man aged 18 to 35 in good health. Some clones in this sample may be carry-over from other donors' samples. The source material was naive CD4+ T cells from PBMCs. The subset is: CD45RA+ positively selected. The chain combines TRBV5-1 with TRBJ2-7; TRBD1 matches at 7 bases. The CDR3 DNA reads TGCGCCAGCAGCCCCGGTACAGGGGATATTTACGAGCAGTACTTC. As protein: CASSPGTGDIYEQYF.